This passage covers 20 T cell receptor beta chains from one sample sequenced in a study of cytomegalovirus exposure and HLA in healthy donors. The PCR employed 60 Vbeta primers together with 13 Jbeta primers. Assay: immunoSEQ multiplex PCR; the TCRdb copy retains only in-frame clones and omits some. The sample yields 100,000 to 150,000 clones, roughly 84% seen once. The sample comprised PBMCs. These receptors were obtained from a girl aged 2-15 years in good health and CMV-seronegative.

CDR3 sequence: CASTSPQGGWEQYF. The CDR3 DNA follows: TGTGCCAGCACTTCCCCCCAGGGGGGTTGGGAGCAGTACTTC. The J gene is TRBJ2-7, the V gene TRBV28; D might be TRBD1 (7 bases). CDR1 MDHEN and CDR2 SYDVKM come from the germline V gene. V lost 7 bases, J lost 7 bases, and 20 bases lay in between. This CDR3 spans 14 amino acids.

This clone was found a few times. The V gene is TRBV4-2, the J gene TRBJ2-1; D ambiguous. In germline, CDR1 is LGHNA, CDR2 YNFKEQ. Trimming left V 0 bases short and J 0 bases short, with 6 bases between. The CDR3 spans 15 residues. The CDR3: CASSQDKSSYNEQFF. CDR3 DNA sequence: TGTGCCAGCAGCCAAGATAAGAGCTCCTACAATGAGCAGTTCTTC.

The chain links TRBV7-3 to TRBJ2-1; D unresolved. The V gene's germline CDR1 is SGHTA and CDR2 FQGTGA. CDR3 length: 15 amino acids. V lost 1 base and J 8 bases, leaving 15 bases between the germline ends. The CDR3 bases are TGTGCCAGCAGCTTAAGCTCTAGGTCTCGGTATGAGCAGTTCTTC. Amino acids: CASSLSSRSRYEQFF.

Here the CDR3 DNA reads TGTGCCAGCAGTCGGACAGGGGTAGATACGCAGTATTTT. It codes for CASSRTGVDTQYF. The rearrangement links TRBV2 to TRBJ2-3; 9 positions match TRBD1. The V segment lost 5 bases and the J segment 5 bases; nucleotides outside the gene matches: 2. Germline V gene lookup returns CDR1 SNHLY and CDR2 FYNNEI. This CDR3 is 13 amino acids long. The full variable domain, completed using reference TRBV2 and TRBJ2-3, is EPEVTQTPSHQVTQMGQEVILRCVPISNHLYFYWYRQILGQKVEFLVSFYNNEISEKSEIFDDQFSVERPDGSNFTLKIRSTKLEDSAMYFCASSRTGVDTQYFGPGTRLTVL.

This chain uses TRBV6-7 with TRBJ2-7; no clear D gene. TRBV6-7 is classed as an ORF, of uncertain function. Deletions cut 6 bases from V and 7 bases from J, with 25 bases between. This CDR3 is built from 16 residues. As DNA, the CDR3 is TGTGCCAGCAGCTCCGGTCCTAAACAGACACACCCTGAGCAGTACTTC. Its protein is CASSSGPKQTHPEQYF.

The chain combines TRBV27 with TRBJ2-6; D is unresolved. This CDR3 region has 15 residues. The germline CDR1 and CDR2 sequences are MNHEY and SMNVEV (reference sequence). Deletions cut 7 bases from V and 1 base from J, with 11 bases between. CDR3 nucleotide sequence: TGTGCCAGCACCCCCTATCATTCTGGGGCCAACGTCCTGACTTTC. It codes for CASTPYHSGANVLTF.

This chain joins TRBV4-1 and TRBJ1-2; 9 nucleotides match TRBD1. The ends lost 4 bases at V and 14 bases at J; junction bases unmatched: 17. The CDR3 covers 15 residues. CDR1 and CDR2 from the germline V gene are MGHRA and YSYEKL. This chain's CDR3 is CASSPGGQGPIPATF. Written as DNA, the CDR3 is TGCGCCAGCAGCCCTGGTGGACAGGGGCCGATTCCCGCTACCTTC.

The gene calls are TRBV27 and TRBJ2-1; D remains unclear. Between the trimmed V and J ends, which lost 5 bases and 1 base, there was a span of 15 bases. This CDR3 comprises 16 residues. CDR1 is MNHEY, CDR2 SMNVEV, per germline (reference sequence). CDR3 sequence (DNA): TGTGCCAGCAGTCCAAAAGCGACCGATTCCTACAATGAGCAGTTCTTC. Its translation: CASSPKATDSYNEQFF.

The rearrangement links TRBV6-1 to TRBJ1-5; TRBD1 might be the D (6 bases). CDR3 length: 17 residues. Germline V gives CDR1 MNHNS, CDR2 SASEGT. V lost 4 bases and J 0 bases, leaving 16 bases between the germline ends. The CDR3 spells CASSGTGTANSNQPQHF. DNA for the CDR3: TGTGCCAGCAGTGGAACAGGGACGGCGAATAGCAATCAGCCCCAGCATTTT.

This sequence joins TRBV30 and TRBJ1-6; D is uncertain. Deletions cut 4 bases from V and 8 bases from J, with 27 bases between. This CDR3 contains 18 residues. The germline V gene has CDR1 GTSNPN and CDR2 SVGIG (reference sequence). CDR3 in DNA: TGTGCCTGGAATAACAAGAGCGGACCGATGCAGTCTGATTCACCCCTCCACTTT. Protein: CAWNNKSGPMQSDSPLHF.

The gene calls are TRBV2 and TRBJ2-3, with D maybe TRBD2 (7 bases). Germline lookup yields CDR1 SNHLY and CDR2 FYNNEI. Trimming took off 4 bases at V and 3 bases at J, with 14 bases between the two ends. This CDR3 has 15 residues. CDR3: CASSAGRGGTDTQYF. The CDR3 DNA sequence: TGTGCCAGCAGTGCGGGCAGGGGAGGGACAGATACGCAGTATTTT.

The chain links TRBV9 to TRBJ2-7, with a possible D match to TRBD2 (5 bases). Trimming shortened V by 0 bases and J by 3 bases, and 10 bases separated the two germline ends. In germline, CDR1 is SGDLS, CDR2 YYNGEE. The CDR3 has 14 residues. The CDR3: CASSVGGLGYEQYF. In DNA, the CDR3 is TGTGCCAGCAGCGTAGGAGGGTTGGGCTACGAGCAGTACTTC.

The J gene is TRBJ1-3, the V gene TRBV9; D gene ambiguous. V shed 0 bases and J shed 3 bases, with 7 bases lying between them. Germline-derived CDR1 and CDR2 are SGDLS and YYNGEE. The CDR3 contains 14 residues. Here the CDR3 DNA reads TGTGCCAGCAGCGTAGTCGAGTATGGAAACACCATATATTTT. This gives the protein CASSVVEYGNTIYF. Based on the CDR3 plus reference TRBV9 and TRBJ1-3, the full variable domain is DSGVTQTPKHLITATGQRVTLRCSPRSGDLSVYWYQQSLDQGLQFLIQYYNGEERAKGNILERFSAQQFPDLHSELNLSSLELGDSALYFCASSVVEYGNTIYFGEGSWLTVV.

The V call is TRBV7-8, the J call TRBJ2-1; 10 nucleotides agree with TRBD2. CDR3 size: 16 residues. With V trimmed by 1 base and J by 4 bases, 4 bases remained unmatched. The germline V gene encodes CDR1 SGHVS and CDR2 FQNEAQ. CDR3 amino acids: CASSLVAGGGYNEQFF. DNA of the CDR3: TGTGCCAGCAGCTTAGTAGCGGGAGGTGGGTACAATGAGCAGTTCTTC.

This clone was recorded once. The chain employs TRBV5-4 and TRBJ2-1; D is perhaps TRBD1 (5 bases). The V end was cut by 6 bases, the J end by 0 bases, with 16 bases between. The CDR3 is made up of 16 amino acids. CDR1 SGHNT and CDR2 YYREEE come from the germline V gene (reference sequence). CDR3 bases: TGTGCCAGCACCCAACTCAGGGTATTCTCCTACAATGAGCAGTTCTTC. It specifies CASTQLRVFSYNEQFF.

This chain links TRBV29-1 with TRBJ1-2; TRBD1 matches at 7 bases. Germline lookup yields CDR1 SQVTM and CDR2 ANQGSEA. The CDR3 covers 16 residues. V lost 3 bases, J lost 4 bases, and 14 bases stayed unmatched. CDR3 in amino acids: CSVDGTPGQSSYGYTF. The CDR3 nucleotides read TGCAGCGTTGATGGAACACCGGGACAGAGCTCCTATGGCTACACCTTC.

The J gene is TRBJ2-5, the V gene TRBV5-4, with 9 bases that match TRBD2. The J segment lost 5 bases and the V segment lost 0 bases, leaving 5 bases of the junction unmatched. CDR1 and CDR2 from the germline V gene are SGHNT and YYREEE (reference sequence). The CDR3 spans 15 residues. The CDR3 nucleotides are TGTGCCAGCAGCTTGGGGGGACTAGCTGGCGAGACCCAGTACTTC. Protein sequence: CASSLGGLAGETQYF.

This sequence joins TRBV9 and TRBJ2-3; 14 bases agree with TRBD2. The CDR3 spans 17 residues. Per germline, CDR1 SGDLS and CDR2 YYNGEE. Germline trimming cut 1 base from V and 3 bases from J; bases unmatched to any gene: 4. The CDR3, as DNA: TGTGCCAGCAGCGTACAGGGACTAGCGGGAGCAACAGATACGCAGTATTTT. Protein product: CASSVQGLAGATDTQYF.

This clone was found a few times. The chain combines TRBV6-5 with TRBJ1-1; tentatively, D is TRBD1 (5 bases). With 7 bases removed from V and 6 bases from J, the gap between germline ends came to 21 bases. This CDR3 has 15 amino acids. The germline V gene has CDR1 MNHEY and CDR2 SVGAGI. Written as DNA, the CDR3 is TGTGCCAGCAAAGGGGAGGGAGCGGGGGATGCTGAAGCTTTCTTT. The encoded protein is CASKGEGAGDAEAFF.

This clone has just one count. The rearrangement joins TRBV7-9 to TRBJ2-3; D possibly corresponds to TRBD2 (5 bases). V gave up 2 bases and J gave up 1 base, with 19 bases separating them. CDR1 is SEHNR and CDR2 is FQNEAQ in the germline V gene (reference sequence). The CDR3 runs 18 residues. The CDR3 loop reads CASSLTVQRRSRTDTQYF. CDR3 in DNA: TGTGCCAGCAGCTTAACGGTTCAGCGGAGGAGTCGCACAGATACGCAGTATTTT.